This note documents a single TCR beta chain sequence. Reverse transcription of about 0.5 to 1 ug RNA used random hexamers. immunoSEQ multiplex PCR amplified TCR beta CDR3 across 54 Vbeta, 13 Jbeta. In TCRdb, the immunoSEQ multiplex PCR reads were re-called with MiXCR into one record per CDR3 protein. The sample lists roughly 180,000 distinct CDR3 sequences, around 94% occurring once. TCR beta was sequenced from blood CD8+ and CD4+ T cells. Negative isolation yielded the CD8+ and CD4+ T cells, while FACS enriched the TEMRA cells. The CDR3 is made up of 13 amino acids. Germline-derived CDR1 and CDR2 are SQVTM and ANQGSEA. The ends were cut back, 5 bases at V and 0 bases at J, with 10 bases in the middle. This record comes from a study of CD8 T cells in Susac syndrome.

V and J are TRBV29-1 and TRBJ1-1; D ambiguous. The sample taken for sequencing was CD4+ T cells from PBMCs. This TCR was recovered from a human donor in good health. In nucleotides, the CDR3 is TGCAGCGTTTCCGGACGGTTGAACACTGAAGCTTTCTTT. Residues: CSVSGRLNTEAFF.